Given below is one TCR beta chain in context. The data derive from a study of T cells in Graves' hyperthyroidism and ophthalmopathy. Germline lookup yields CDR1 MNHNS and CDR2 SASEGT. The CDR3 covers 15 residues. Trimming removed 0 bases at V and 7 bases at J, with 13 bases between. TCR beta CDR3 regions were amplified from RNA transcripts. HTBI primers were used for first-round RT-PCR of the TCR CDR3. TCRdb reanalysed the multiplex PCR reads using MiXCR and keeps one entry per CDR3 protein. The sample lists approximately 360,000 distinct CDR3 sequences; approximately 25% were seen once. The specimen sequenced was blood. The rearrangement uses TRBV6-1 and TRBJ1-5; perhaps TRBD1 as D (5 bases). The TCR sequence derives from a middle-aged man with Graves' hyperthyroidism. The CDR3 DNA reads TGTGCCAGCAGTGAAGCGGCGGGGCGGGGGCAGCCCCAGCATTTT. It encodes CASSEAAGRGQPQHF.